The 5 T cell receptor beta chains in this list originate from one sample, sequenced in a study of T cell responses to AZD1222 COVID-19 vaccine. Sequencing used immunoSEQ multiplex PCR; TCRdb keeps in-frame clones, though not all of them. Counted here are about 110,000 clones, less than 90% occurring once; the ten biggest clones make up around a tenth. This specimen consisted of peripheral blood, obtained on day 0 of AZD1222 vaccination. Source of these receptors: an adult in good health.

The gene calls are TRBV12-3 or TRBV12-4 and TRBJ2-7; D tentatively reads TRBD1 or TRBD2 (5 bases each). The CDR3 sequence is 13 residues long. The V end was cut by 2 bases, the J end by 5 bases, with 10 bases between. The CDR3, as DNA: TGTGCCAGCAGTTTACGTGGGGGAAACGAGCAGTACTTC. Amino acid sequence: CASSLRGGNEQYF.

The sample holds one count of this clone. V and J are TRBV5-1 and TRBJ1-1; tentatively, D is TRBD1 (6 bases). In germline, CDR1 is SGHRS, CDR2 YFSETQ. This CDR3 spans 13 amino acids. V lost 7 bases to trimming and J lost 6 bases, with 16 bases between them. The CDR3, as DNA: TGCGCCAGCCAAATACAGGGAATCCCTGAAGCTTTCTTT. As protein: CASQIQGIPEAFF. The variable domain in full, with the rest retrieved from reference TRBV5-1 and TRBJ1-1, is KAGVTQTPRYLIKTRGQQVTLSCSPISGHRSVSWYQQTPGQGLQFLFEYFSETQRNKGNFPGRFSGRQFSNSRSEMNVSTLELGDSALYLCASQIQGIPEAFFGQGTRLTVV.

The CDR3 reads CASSIRDLYTGELFF. CDR3 coding DNA: TGTGCCAGTAGTATAAGGGACCTCTACACCGGGGAGCTGTTTTTT. The chain employs TRBV19 and TRBJ2-2, with D perhaps given as TRBD1 or TRBD2 (5 bases each). V was clipped by 2 bases and J by 3 bases, with 10 bases between them. The CDR3 length is 15 residues. The germline V gene has CDR1 LNHDA and CDR2 SQIVND (reference sequence).

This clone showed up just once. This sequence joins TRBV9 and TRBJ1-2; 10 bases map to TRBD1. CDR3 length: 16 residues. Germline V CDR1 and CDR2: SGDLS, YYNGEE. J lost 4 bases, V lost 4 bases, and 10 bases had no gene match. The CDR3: CASSRPGTGEGYGYTF. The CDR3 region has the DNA TGTGCCAGCAGCCGGCCCGGGACAGGGGAGGGCTATGGCTACACCTTC.

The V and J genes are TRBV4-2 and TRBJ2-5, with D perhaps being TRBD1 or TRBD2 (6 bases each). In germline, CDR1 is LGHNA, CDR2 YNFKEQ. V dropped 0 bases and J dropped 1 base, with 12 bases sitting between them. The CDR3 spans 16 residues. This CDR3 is CASSQDGGGVQETQYF. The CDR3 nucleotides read TGTGCCAGCAGCCAAGATGGAGGGGGAGTCCAAGAGACCCAGTACTTC.